This T cell receptor (beta chain) was retrieved from a study of cytomegalovirus exposure and HLA in healthy donors (dated by TCRdb to 2015 to 2018). About the study as a whole: According to an earlier analysis of a few hundred of the donors, about 179 million T cells yielded roughly 100 million unique TCR beta sequences and 276 Gb of sequence data. Approximately 310 gigabases of sequencing data and roughly 80 million unique TCR sequences made up an early release that covered 500 to 650 HLA-typed donors. HLA typing included class I and class II loci at four-digit resolution. Besides the first cohort of 500 to 700 subjects, a separate validation cohort made up of 90 to 150 different subjects was used. To predict cytomegalovirus infection status, the study combined high-throughput TCR immunosequencing, statistical association of individual TCRs with disease status, and machine learning. The number of donors typed differed by locus, with roughly 620-630 for A, B, C, DRB1 and DQB1, 522 for DQA1, approximately 570 for DPA1, and around 450 for DPB1. Among the approximately 420 genotyped donors, under 90% belonged to the genetic ancestry cluster associated with self-reported Caucasian donors. To study patterns of TCR occurrence, a later analysis re-analyzed previously published TCR beta repertoires from around 670 donors and added high-resolution HLA genotyping. Donor age, sex, ethnicity and CMV serostatus were compiled alongside the repertoire data. The T cell repertoires of several hundred subjects were profiled by immunosequencing and related to cytomegalovirus serostatus. Genome-wide SNP genotypes for about 65% of the roughly 700 donors were used in a later genetic analysis, which treated that subset as a discovery cohort. On average, around 230,000 unique TCR beta nucleotide sequences were sequenced per donor among 398 genotyped donors of the cohort, with around 19% of those sequences being non-productive. The study was designed to test whether signatures of past pathogen exposure could be identified by cataloging public T cell receptors. Every discovery cohort repertoire had been produced on one sequencing platform. In an earlier analysis of a few hundred of the donors, high-throughput TCR beta sequencing was used to judge whether each TCR beta V gene segment behaved as functional or pseudogenic. Because of strong linkage in the cohort, roughly five DR-DQ haplotypes were treated as single units for association and clustering. In the later analysis, no new phenotypic data were used to find candidate immune exposures; instead, reliance was placed on TCR beta sequences and their occurrence across donors. The full study reports these points: Correlated functional status among segregating V segments might be attributable to linkage disequilibrium, but an unknown experimental factor could not be ruled out. In a later analysis, HLA-associated TCR beta chains showed more clonal expansion and lower generation probabilities than non-associated chains that were equally common. V-gene and J-gene trimming of TCR beta chains was associated with a missense DCLRE1C variant in a later genetic analysis, and the association was replicated in an independent cohort. A cluster of highly shared sequence variants was judged likely to be a technical artifact of the sequencing pipeline. Because some donors lacked HLA typing at each locus, the association tests relied only on the typed subset. In both the original and validation cohorts, the classifier was reported to diagnose cytomegalovirus status with high specificity and sensitivity. A further reported finding was that TCR beta sequences accurately predicted the HLA-A and HLA-B alleles for most subjects in the first cohort. It was suggested by the authors that the approach could potentially be generalized to other disease states and immunological phenotypes. Broadly in line with IMGT annotations, most TCR beta V segments showed up in productive rearrangements about 90% or about 30% of the time in an earlier analysis of several hundred of the donors. Strong co-occurrence of HLA alleles, especially DR and DQ, made assigning TCR associations to individual alleles difficult. Three of the identified cytomegalovirus-associated TCR beta chains were confirmed in vitro to be specific for cytomegalovirus antigens. The only immune exposure information available for the cohort was CMV serostatus. A later analysis associated 16,951 TCR beta sequences with specific HLA alleles at a false discovery rate of 0.05. Across donors, most TCR sequences were observed very rarely, whereas some public TCRs were present in many individuals. Compared with the roughly 670-donor mean, donors in an Asian-associated ancestry cluster had fewer N-insertions in productive TCRs, according to a later genetic analysis. According to a later analysis, TCR association rates differed among HLA loci, with DRB1 alleles showing the most associated TCRs and HLA-C alleles showing the fewest. The study gave a list of about 160 TCR beta chains associated with cytomegalovirus. Because counts were too low, seventeen rarely observed V segments, including chromosome 9 orphons, were excluded from the earlier analysis of 587 of the donors. A later analysis found that most CMV-associated TCR beta chains appeared HLA-restricted, with HLA associations seemingly driven largely by CMV exposure. In a later analysis, several top co-occurrence clusters were reported to appear linked to parvovirus B19, influenza, CMV and Epstein-Barr virus. Some IMGT-functional V segments, including TRBV6-2 and TRBV6-3, could not be told apart with the 87-base-pair reads, so those segments were excluded. Sequencing depth was assumed to be roughly uniform across donors in the presence/absence analyses, though that assumption may not hold. The cohort was sequenced for TCR beta chains only, and without alpha or paired-chain data the features that could be detected were limited.

In total, just over 650 healthy bone marrow donors made up the cohort. All cohort members were sampled while nominally healthy, although unrecorded immune exposures were likely present. The donor tested CMV seronegative, placing the donor among the roughly 400 seronegative members of the cohort. A peripheral blood sample was provided by each donor, and peripheral blood mononuclear cells were used for TCR beta sequencing. The Qiagen DNeasy Blood Extraction Kit was used to extract genomic DNA from the blood cell samples. Receptor amplification or capture employed the immunoSEQ multiplex PCR assay. For the multiplex PCR, a mixture combining 60 forward primers for TCR Vbeta segments and 13 reverse primers for TCR Jbeta segments was used. The CDR3 region of rearranged TCR beta genes was amplified from genomic DNA by a multiplex PCR assay. The Illumina HiSeq System was used to sequence the amplified TCR beta libraries as 87-base-pair reads. The original pipeline was this. In a later analysis, roughly 80 million unique TCR beta chains were counted across the roughly 610 repertoires, and approximately 11 million of these chains were shared by at least two donors. Raw reads were error-corrected and collapsed into unique sequences with a nearest-neighbor algorithm that merged closely related sequences to remove PCR and sequencing errors. CDR3 sequences were aligned to IMGT reference sequences to assign V, D and J gene segments. For a sequence to be retained, at least a six-nucleotide match to both a V gene segment and a J gene segment was required. Rearrangements were classified as productive when the CDR3 lacked stop codons and remained in frame with V and J, and all other rearrangements were classified as non-productive. CDR3 was defined by IMGT convention, running from the second conserved V-encoded cysteine to the conserved J-encoded phenylalanine. The earlier analysis of a few hundred of the donors excluded sequences that lacked an unambiguous match to a single V gene segment. In an earlier analysis of around 600 of the donors, V segments were called functional above 56.7% productive rearrangements and were called segregating when the between-donor standard deviation exceeded 5%. A statistical classification framework was built to diagnose cytomegalovirus status from the catalog of TCR beta chain sequences. In a later analysis, V and J genes were assigned by comparing TCR nucleotide sequences against IMGT/GENE-DB human TR gene sequences. The TCRdist pipeline was used in a later analysis to assign CDR3 sequences and most-parsimonious VDJ recombination scenarios. In a later analysis, every TCR beta chain was defined by the combination of its CDR3 amino acid sequence and its V-gene family, and reads without a unique V-gene family were dropped. As a way to deal with suspected cross-contamination and a sequencing artifact, a later analysis dropped 592 nucleotide sequences that were highly shared and had low generation probability. In a later analysis, a clonal expansion index was calculated for each public chain from normalized within-repertoire ranks of inferred template counts. A later analysis computed generation probabilities with a VDJ recombination model fitted to out-of-frame rearrangements, and checked the results against IGoR. Hypergeometric tests were used in a later analysis to score TCR-TCR, TCR-HLA and TCR-CMV co-occurrence, with a repertoire-size bias correction applied to the TCR pairs. False discovery rates were estimated in a later analysis by permuting HLA or CMV assignments 20 times. In a later analysis, co-occurring TCRs were grouped using DBSCAN, and TCRdist sequence similarity was added for clustering within HLA-allele-positive subsets. Repertoires with fewer than 30,000 or more than 120,000 public chains were left out of co-occurrence clustering, as were five repertoires with anomalous nucleotide sharing. As stored in TCRdb, this immuneACCESS dataset retains in-frame rearrangements with V and J assigned. A fraction of the clones does not appear; measured against another copy, unresolved V genes explain less than half of the discrepancy, and the remainder lacks a known reason. That table is the source of V, J and clone size, and D and trimming were worked out from the DNA. The sample table records roughly 200,000 clones; roughly 75% of these occur just once. The ten largest clones capture more than 5.5% of the sample.

CDR1 is given as SGHVS and CDR2 as FNYEAQ, both from the germline V gene. Here V drops 5 bases and J drops 4 bases, and the junction holds 9 bases not matched to any gene. The CDR3 runs 15 residues from the cysteine to the phenylalanine. CDR3 DNA is the only sequence kept; it has 45 bases, read in frame from the first base. As regards this clone: Its target antigen remains unknown. The sample holds no much larger clone one base away, and base qualities are not on file.

The chain couples TRBV7-6 to TRBJ2-7, with 9 bases matching TRBD2. The sample consisted of PBMCs. This sequence was found in a man aged 35 to 55 in good health and CMV-seronegative. In nucleotides, the sequence is TGTGCCAGCAGCCAAGGTAGCGGGGGTCCGTACGAGCAGTACTTC. This yields the protein CASSQGSGGPYEQYF. Here the CDR3 is joined to the reference TRBV7-6 and TRBJ2-7 genes, and the full variable domain is: GAGVSQSPRYKVTKRGQDVALRCDPISGHVSLYWYRQALGQGPEFLTYFNYEAQQDKSGLPNDRFSAERPEGSISTLTIQRTEQRDSAMYRCASSQGSGGPYEQYFGPGTRLTVT.